This T cell receptor (beta chain) is drawn from a study of metastatic and nonmetastatic thyroid tumors. The wider study: The authors compared repertoires across blood and tumor or nodule tissue from malignant and benign thyroid patients.

Original handling: The authors used CDR3 differences across clinicopathological groups to build a distant-metastasis classifier for papillary thyroid cancer. TCRdb re-clonotyped the PCR reads via MiXCR. These V and J calls originate from TCRdb's pipeline instead of the authors' own analysis. The data contain about 30,000 clones, under 14% of them singletons. The CDR3 length is 13 residues. The V gene end was trimmed by 11 bases and the J gene end by 9 bases; junction bases not matched to a gene: 10. Germline V gene lookup returns CDR1 MNHNS and CDR2 SASEGT. Every patient was untreated before thyroid surgery. Study-level results: Across blood and tumor, TCR beta diversity in malignant thyroid tumors was reportedly significantly higher than in benign nodules.

The sample holds a few counts of this clone. Its antigen is unknown. Specimen: blood. The chain recombines TRBV6-1 with TRBJ2-1; 10 nucleotides agree with TRBD2. The receptor was isolated from a female donor with papillary thyroid cancer or a benign thyroid nodule (not recorded which). Some clones in this sample may be carry-over from other donors' samples. CDR3: CAPKGLACGEQFF. The CDR3 DNA sequence: TGTGCCCCCAAGGGACTAGCGTGCGGTGAGCAGTTCTTC.